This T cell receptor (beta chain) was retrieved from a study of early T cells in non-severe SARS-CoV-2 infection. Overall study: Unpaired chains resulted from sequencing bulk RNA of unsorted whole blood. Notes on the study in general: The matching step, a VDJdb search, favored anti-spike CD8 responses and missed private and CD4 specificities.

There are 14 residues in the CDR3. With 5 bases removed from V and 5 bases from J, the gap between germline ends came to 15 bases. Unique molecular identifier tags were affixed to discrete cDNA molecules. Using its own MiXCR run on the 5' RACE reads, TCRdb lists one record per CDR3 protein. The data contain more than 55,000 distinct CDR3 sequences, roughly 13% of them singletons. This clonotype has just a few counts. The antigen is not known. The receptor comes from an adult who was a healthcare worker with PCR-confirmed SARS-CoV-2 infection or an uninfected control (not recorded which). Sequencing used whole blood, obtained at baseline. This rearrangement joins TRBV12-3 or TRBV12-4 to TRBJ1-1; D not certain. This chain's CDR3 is CASSPQTGKTEAFF. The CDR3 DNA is TGTGCCAGCAGTCCCCAGACTGGGAAGACTGAAGCTTTCTTT.